This is a list of T cell receptor beta chains from one sample in a study of cytomegalovirus exposure and HLA in healthy donors. Generated by immunoSEQ multiplex PCR, the TCRdb table keeps only in-frame clones and is missing some. The sample lists more than 95,000 clones; over 70% were seen once. Sequencing was carried out using PBMCs. These receptors came from a man aged 30 to 45 in good health and CMV-seronegative. Each CDR3 is given with its conserved first and last residue. The D gene is left open where the match is weak. Size is stated for part of the rows, as once, few or many counts, or as a class when the clone is expanded.

D gene: NA
J gene: TRBJ2-7
V gene: TRBV7-2
clone size: few
CDR3 DNA: TGTGCCAGCAGCTTGTCAGGGTACGAGCAGTACTTC
CDR3 protein: CASSLSGYEQYF

D gene: TRBD2
J gene: TRBJ2-1
V gene: TRBV7-3
clone size: many
CDR3 DNA: TGTGCCAGCAGCCGACGACTAGCTGAGGACAATGAGCAGTTCTTC
CDR3 protein: CASSRRLAEDNEQFF

D gene: TRBD2
J gene: TRBJ2-3
V gene: TRBV10-1
clone size: NA
CDR3 DNA: TGCGCCAGCAGTGAGAAGTCGGGGGGGCATTGGACAGATACGCAGTATTTT
CDR3 protein: CASSEKSGGHWTDTQYF

D gene: NA
J gene: TRBJ2-1
V gene: TRBV15
clone size: NA
CDR3 DNA: TGTGCCACCAGCAGAGATAGGAGCGCTTCCTACAATGAGCAGTTCTTC
CDR3 protein: CATSRDRSASYNEQFF

D gene: TRBD1
J gene: TRBJ1-2
V gene: TRBV6-5
clone size: NA
CDR3 DNA: TGTGCCAGCAGCCAACAGGGGGCGCGGTATGGCTACACCTTC
CDR3 protein: CASSQQGARYGYTF

D gene: NA
J gene: TRBJ2-7
V gene: TRBV11-2
clone size: NA
CDR3 DNA: TGTGCCAGCAGCTTAGATCGGGGGGCAGGGCAAAACTTC
CDR3 protein: CASSLDRGAGQNF

D gene: TRBD1
J gene: TRBJ1-1
V gene: TRBV10-3
clone size: NA
CDR3 DNA: TGTGCCATCAAACCCCGGCCGGGACAGGGGGCATTTACTGAAGCTTTCTTT
CDR3 protein: CAIKPRPGQGAFTEAFF

D gene: NA
J gene: TRBJ2-7
V gene: TRBV6-5
clone size: NA
CDR3 DNA: TGTGCCAGCAACCCCTTAAGCTCCTACGAGCAGTACTTC
CDR3 protein: CASNPLSSYEQYF

D gene: TRBD2
J gene: TRBJ2-7
V gene: TRBV2
clone size: NA
CDR3 DNA: TGTGCCAGCAGTGAAACTAGCGGGGGCCCCTACGAGCAGTACTTC
CDR3 protein: CASSETSGGPYEQYF

D gene: NA
J gene: TRBJ2-5
V gene: TRBV7-2
clone size: few
CDR3 DNA: TGTGCCAGCACCCCTTTGCGAGGGCAGGAGACCCAGTACTTC
CDR3 protein: CASTPLRGQETQYF

D gene: TRBD2
J gene: TRBJ2-2
V gene: TRBV9
clone size: once
CDR3 DNA: TGTGCCAGCAGCCCTTCCACTAGCGGGAGGAACACCGGGGAGCTGTTTTTT
CDR3 protein: CASSPSTSGRNTGELFF

D gene: NA
J gene: TRBJ1-2
V gene: TRBV5-1
clone size: NA
CDR3 DNA: TGCGCCAGCAGCTCCGGGGCGGGGACCTATGGCTACACCTTC
CDR3 protein: CASSSGAGTYGYTF

D gene: TRBD1
J gene: TRBJ1-1
V gene: TRBV6-1
clone size: NA
CDR3 DNA: TGTGCCAGCAGTGAAGCGGTCGCAGGGGGCTACACTGAAGCTTTCTTT
CDR3 protein: CASSEAVAGGYTEAFF

D gene: NA
J gene: TRBJ2-1
V gene: TRBV12-5
clone size: NA
CDR3 DNA: TGTGCTAGTGGACTCTCGCCCTCTCACAATGAGCAGTTCTTC
CDR3 protein: CASGLSPSHNEQFF

D gene: TRBD2
J gene: TRBJ2-1
V gene: TRBV29-1
clone size: NA
CDR3 DNA: TGCAGCGTTGAAGACCACCTAGCGGGAAGAGACAATGAGCAGTTCTTC
CDR3 protein: CSVEDHLAGRDNEQFF

D gene: TRBD1
J gene: TRBJ1-1
V gene: TRBV30
clone size: NA
CDR3 DNA: TGTGCCTGGCAGGGGGCGAAGGGCACTGAAGCTTTCTTT
CDR3 protein: CAWQGAKGTEAFF

D gene: NA
J gene: TRBJ1-1
V gene: TRBV28
clone size: NA
CDR3 DNA: TGTGCCAGCAGTTTACCAGGGGACCCCAAGAACACTGAAGCTTTCTTT
CDR3 protein: CASSLPGDPKNTEAFF

D gene: NA
J gene: TRBJ1-1
V gene: TRBV7-8
clone size: NA
CDR3 DNA: TGTGCCAGCAGCTTGGGGGGGCGGATCACTGAAGCCTTCTTT
CDR3 protein: CASSLGGRITEAFF

D gene: NA
J gene: TRBJ2-1
V gene: TRBV4-2
clone size: few
CDR3 DNA: TGTGCCAGCAGCCTATGGGACATGAGCTCCTACAATGAGCAGTTCTTC
CDR3 protein: CASSLWDMSSYNEQFF

D gene: TRBD1
J gene: TRBJ2-5
V gene: TRBV7-9
clone size: NA
CDR3 DNA: TGTGCCAGCAGCTATGGGACAGGCCCAGGGAGTGGGGCCCAGTACTTC
CDR3 protein: CASSYGTGPGSGAQYF

D gene: NA
J gene: TRBJ2-7
V gene: TRBV11-2
clone size: NA
CDR3 DNA: TGTGCCAGCAGCCTTAGCCGGATCTCCTACGAGCAGTACTTC
CDR3 protein: CASSLSRISYEQYF

D gene: NA
J gene: TRBJ2-7
V gene: TRBV4-2
clone size: medium-sized
CDR3 DNA: TGTGCCAGCAGCCAAGATCGAGACTTCTACGAGCAGTACTTC
CDR3 protein: CASSQDRDFYEQYF

D gene: NA
J gene: TRBJ2-2
V gene: TRBV25-1
clone size: NA
CDR3 DNA: TGTGCCAGCACCTCGGGACATCACACCGGGGAGCTGTTTTTT
CDR3 protein: CASTSGHHTGELFF

D gene: NA
J gene: TRBJ1-2
V gene: TRBV5-1
clone size: NA
CDR3 DNA: TGCGCCAGCAGCGGAGGGTCTAGGGCCACGGGCTACACCTTC
CDR3 protein: CASSGGSRATGYTF

D gene: TRBD2
J gene: TRBJ2-7
V gene: TRBV9
clone size: NA
CDR3 DNA: TGTGCCAGCAGCCCCCGAGGAGTAGCGGGGGGGCAAGGCGAGCAGTACTTC
CDR3 protein: CASSPRGVAGGQGEQYF

D gene: TRBD2
J gene: TRBJ2-1
V gene: TRBV5-1
clone size: NA
CDR3 DNA: TGCGCCAGCAGCTTCGGGACTAGCGGGAGGAATGAGCAGTTCTTC
CDR3 protein: CASSFGTSGRNEQFF

D gene: TRBD2
J gene: TRBJ2-1
V gene: TRBV27
clone size: NA
CDR3 DNA: TGTGCCAGTAACGGACTAGCGGGAGGGGGAGAGCAGTTCTTC
CDR3 protein: CASNGLAGGGEQFF

D gene: TRBD1
J gene: TRBJ1-1
V gene: TRBV6-1
clone size: NA
CDR3 DNA: TGTGCCAGCCGGGACAGGGCGAACACTGAAGCTTTCTTT
CDR3 protein: CASRDRANTEAFF

D gene: NA
J gene: TRBJ1-1
V gene: TRBV4-3
clone size: NA
CDR3 DNA: TGCGCCAGCAGCCTACGGGGTTTCTCCCCTGAAGCTTTCTTT
CDR3 protein: CASSLRGFSPEAFF

D gene: NA
J gene: TRBJ2-3
V gene: TRBV10-1
clone size: NA
CDR3 DNA: TGCGCCAGCAGTGAAGTTCGACTAGGAGGGCTAGATACGCAGTATTTT
CDR3 protein: CASSEVRLGGLDTQYF

D gene: TRBD1
J gene: TRBJ2-5
V gene: TRBV6-1
clone size: NA
CDR3 DNA: TGTGCCAGCAGTCCAACCGGGACAGCCAAAGAGACCCAGTACTTC
CDR3 protein: CASSPTGTAKETQYF

D gene: NA
J gene: TRBJ2-1
V gene: TRBV25-1
clone size: NA
CDR3 DNA: TGTGCCAGCGCGGGACTTGGCTACAATGAGCAGTTCTTC
CDR3 protein: CASAGLGYNEQFF

D gene: TRBD1
J gene: TRBJ1-3
V gene: TRBV19
clone size: NA
CDR3 DNA: TGTGCCAGTAGTCCGCTACCTAAGGACAGGGGGCCCGGAAACACCATATATTTT
CDR3 protein: CASSPLPKDRGPGNTIYF

D gene: TRBD1
J gene: TRBJ1-2
V gene: TRBV2
clone size: NA
CDR3 DNA: TGTGCCAGCATGGAGGGGGCTTACTATGGCTACACCTTC
CDR3 protein: CASMEGAYYGYTF

D gene: TRBD1
J gene: TRBJ2-7
V gene: TRBV19
clone size: few
CDR3 DNA: TGTGCCAGTGGACAGGGGATCTACGAGCAGTACTTC
CDR3 protein: CASGQGIYEQYF

D gene: NA
J gene: TRBJ1-1
V gene: TRBV6-5
clone size: once
CDR3 DNA: TGTGCCAGCAGTTACTCTCGGAGGTCTGAAGCTTTCTTT
CDR3 protein: CASSYSRRSEAFF

D gene: NA
J gene: TRBJ1-2
V gene: TRBV7-3
clone size: NA
CDR3 DNA: TGTGCCAGCAGCCTCACGCGGGGAACTGGCTACACCTTC
CDR3 protein: CASSLTRGTGYTF

D gene: NA
J gene: TRBJ1-6
V gene: TRBV30
clone size: NA
CDR3 DNA: TGTGCCTGGCGCATACTCCTGTCTTCACCCCTCCACTTT
CDR3 protein: CAWRILLSSPLHF

D gene: NA
J gene: TRBJ1-1
V gene: TRBV28
clone size: once
CDR3 DNA: TGTGCCAGCAGTTGTGACCGGGACAACCTTAAGAACACTGAAGCTTTCTTT
CDR3 protein: CASSCDRDNLKNTEAFF

D gene: TRBD1
J gene: TRBJ2-7
V gene: TRBV30
clone size: NA
CDR3 DNA: TGTGCCTGGAGTCCCGGGACAGGTCCTTACGAGCAGTACTTC
CDR3 protein: CAWSPGTGPYEQYF

D gene: NA
J gene: TRBJ1-1
V gene: TRBV30
clone size: NA
CDR3 DNA: TGTGCCTCTCAAGGACAGTCGAACACTGAAGCTTTCTTT
CDR3 protein: CASQGQSNTEAFF